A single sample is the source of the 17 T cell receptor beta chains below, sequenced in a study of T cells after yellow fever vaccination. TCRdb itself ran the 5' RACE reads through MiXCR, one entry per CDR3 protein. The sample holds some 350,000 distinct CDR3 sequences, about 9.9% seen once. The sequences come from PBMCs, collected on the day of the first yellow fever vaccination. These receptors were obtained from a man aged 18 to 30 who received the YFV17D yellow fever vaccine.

CDR3 DNA: TGTGCCAGCAGACTCACACAGGGGGCGCGACGTAGCTATGGCTACACCTTC. This translates into CASRLTQGARRSYGYTF. The J gene is TRBJ1-2, the V gene TRBV12-3 or TRBV12-4, with 9 bases fitting TRBD1. J lost 4 bases, V lost 6 bases, and 15 bases had no gene match. CDR3 size: 17 residues.

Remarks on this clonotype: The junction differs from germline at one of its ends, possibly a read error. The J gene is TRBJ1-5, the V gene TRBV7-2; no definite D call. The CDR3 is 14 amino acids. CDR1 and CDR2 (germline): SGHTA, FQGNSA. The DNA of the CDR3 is TGTGACAGCAGCCCCGACCCCGCCGTTGGGCCCCAGCATTTT. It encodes CDSSPDPAVGPQHF.

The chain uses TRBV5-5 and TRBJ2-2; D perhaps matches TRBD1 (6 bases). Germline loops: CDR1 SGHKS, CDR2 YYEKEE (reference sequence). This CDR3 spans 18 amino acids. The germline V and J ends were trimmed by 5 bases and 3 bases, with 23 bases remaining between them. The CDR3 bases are TGTGCCAGCAGACTCCACGGACAGTTACGTATGGACACCGGGGAGCTGTTTTTT. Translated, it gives CASRLHGQLRMDTGELFF. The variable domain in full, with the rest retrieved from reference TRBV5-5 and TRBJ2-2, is DAGVTQSPTHLIKTRGQQVTLRCSPISGHKSVSWYQQVLGQGPQFIFQYYEKEERGRGNFPDRFSARQFPNYSSELNVNALLLGDSALYLCASRLHGQLRMDTGELFFGEGSRLTVL.

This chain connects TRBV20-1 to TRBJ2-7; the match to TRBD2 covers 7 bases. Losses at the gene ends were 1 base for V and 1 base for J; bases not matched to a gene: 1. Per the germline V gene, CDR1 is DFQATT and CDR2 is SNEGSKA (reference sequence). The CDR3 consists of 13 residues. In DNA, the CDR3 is TGCAGTGCTAGAGGGGAGGGGTCCTACGAGCAGTACGTC. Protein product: CSARGEGSYEQYV.

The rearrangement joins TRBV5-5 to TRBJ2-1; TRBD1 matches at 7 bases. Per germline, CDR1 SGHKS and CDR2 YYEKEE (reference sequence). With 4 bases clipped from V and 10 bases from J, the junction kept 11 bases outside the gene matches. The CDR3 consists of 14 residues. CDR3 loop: CASSPPHGQEEQFF. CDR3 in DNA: TGTGCCAGCAGCCCGCCCCACGGACAGGAGGAGCAGTTCTTC.

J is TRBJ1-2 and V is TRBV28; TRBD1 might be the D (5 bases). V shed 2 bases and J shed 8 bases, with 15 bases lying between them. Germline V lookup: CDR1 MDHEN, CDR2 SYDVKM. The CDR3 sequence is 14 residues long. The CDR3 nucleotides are TGTGCCAGCAGTTTAAGCTGGAGGGGCCTAGGCTACACCTTC. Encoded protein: CASSLSWRGLGYTF.

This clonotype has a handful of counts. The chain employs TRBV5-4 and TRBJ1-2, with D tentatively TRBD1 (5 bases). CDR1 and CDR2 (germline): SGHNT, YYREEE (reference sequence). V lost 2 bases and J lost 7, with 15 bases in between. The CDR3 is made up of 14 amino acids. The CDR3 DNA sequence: TGTGCCAGCAGCTTCGGCGAGGGGAGCGGTGGCTACACCTTC. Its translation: CASSFGEGSGGYTF. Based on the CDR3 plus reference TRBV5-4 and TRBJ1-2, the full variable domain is ETGVTQSPTHLIKTRGQQVTLRCSSQSGHNTVSWYQQALGQGPQFIFQYYREEENGRGNFPPRFSGLQFPNYSSELNVNALELDDSALYLCASSFGEGSGGYTFGSGTRLTVV.

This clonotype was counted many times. DNA of the CDR3: TGCAGCGTTGAAGATCGTGGCAGGAGCACAGATACGCAGTATTTT. This encodes CSVEDRGRSTDTQYF. The chain joins TRBV29-1 to TRBJ2-3; D is undetermined. Trimming left V 0 bases short and J 0 bases short, with 10 bases between. The length of the CDR3 is 15 residues. Germline values: CDR1 SQVTM, CDR2 ANQGSEA.

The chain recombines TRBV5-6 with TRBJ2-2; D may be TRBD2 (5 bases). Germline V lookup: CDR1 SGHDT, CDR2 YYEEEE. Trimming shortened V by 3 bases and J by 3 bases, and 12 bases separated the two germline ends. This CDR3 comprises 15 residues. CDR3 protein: CASSSLTRDTGELFF. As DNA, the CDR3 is TGTGCCAGCAGCTCGCTAACTAGGGACACCGGGGAGCTGTTTTTT.

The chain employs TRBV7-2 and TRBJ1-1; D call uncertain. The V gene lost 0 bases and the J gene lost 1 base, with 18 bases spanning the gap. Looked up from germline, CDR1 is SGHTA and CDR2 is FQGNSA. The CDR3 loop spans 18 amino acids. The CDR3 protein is CASSLAIRFGSKNTEAFF. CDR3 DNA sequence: TGTGCCAGCAGCTTAGCAATCCGCTTCGGCTCGAAGAACACTGAAGCTTTCTTT.

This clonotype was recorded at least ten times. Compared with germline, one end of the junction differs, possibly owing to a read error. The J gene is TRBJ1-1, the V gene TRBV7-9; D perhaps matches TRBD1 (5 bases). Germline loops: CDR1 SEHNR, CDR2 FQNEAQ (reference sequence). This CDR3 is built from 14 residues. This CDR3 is CASSLGGGSTEAFF. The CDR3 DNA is TGCGCCAGCAGCTTGGGGGGGGGAAGCACTGAAGCTTTCTTT.

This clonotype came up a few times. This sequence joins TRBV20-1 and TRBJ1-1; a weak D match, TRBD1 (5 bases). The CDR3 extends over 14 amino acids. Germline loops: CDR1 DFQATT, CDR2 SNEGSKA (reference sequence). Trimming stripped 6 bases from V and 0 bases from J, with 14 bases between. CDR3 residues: CSARSPGMNTEAFF. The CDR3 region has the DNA TGCAGTGCGCGGTCCCCAGGGATGAACACTGAAGCTTTCTTT.

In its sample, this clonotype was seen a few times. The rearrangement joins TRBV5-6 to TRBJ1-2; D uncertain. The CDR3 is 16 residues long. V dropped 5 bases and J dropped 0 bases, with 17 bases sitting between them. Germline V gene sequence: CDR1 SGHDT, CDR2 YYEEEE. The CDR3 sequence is CASSTTLSRSNYGYTF. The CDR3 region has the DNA TGTGCCAGCAGTACCACACTCAGCCGATCTAACTATGGCTACACCTTC.

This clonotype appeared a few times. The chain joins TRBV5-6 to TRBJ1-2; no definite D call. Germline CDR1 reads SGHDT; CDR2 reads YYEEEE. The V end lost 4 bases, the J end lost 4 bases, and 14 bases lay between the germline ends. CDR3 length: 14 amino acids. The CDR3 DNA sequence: TGTGCCAGCAGCGTCGACCACACATCCTATGGCTACACCTTC. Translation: CASSVDHTSYGYTF.

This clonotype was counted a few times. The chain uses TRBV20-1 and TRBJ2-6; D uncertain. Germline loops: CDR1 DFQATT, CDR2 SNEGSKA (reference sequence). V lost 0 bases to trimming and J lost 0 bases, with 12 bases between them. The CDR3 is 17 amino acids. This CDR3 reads CSARDLKARSGANVLTF. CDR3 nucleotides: TGCAGTGCTAGAGATCTTAAGGCACGCTCTGGGGCCAACGTCCTGACTTTC.

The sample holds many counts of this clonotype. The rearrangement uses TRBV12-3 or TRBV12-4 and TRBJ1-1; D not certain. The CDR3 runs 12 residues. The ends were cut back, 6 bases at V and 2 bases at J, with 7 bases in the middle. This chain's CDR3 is CASSRGNTEAFF. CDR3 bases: TGTGCCAGCAGCCGAGGAAACACTGAAGCTTTCTTT.

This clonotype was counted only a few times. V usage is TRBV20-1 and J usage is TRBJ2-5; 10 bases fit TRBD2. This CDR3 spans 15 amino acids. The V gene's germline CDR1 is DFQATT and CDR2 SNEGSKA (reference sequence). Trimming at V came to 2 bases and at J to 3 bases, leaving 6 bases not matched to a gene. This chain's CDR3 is CSARIAGGPEETQYF. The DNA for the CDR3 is TGCAGTGCTAGAATAGCGGGGGGCCCGGAAGAGACCCAGTACTTC.